This T cell receptor beta chain is drawn from a study of blood T cell repertoires in COVID-19. For this clone: Compared with germline, one end of the junction differs, possibly owing to a read error. This CDR3 is also generated by other DNA sequences in the sample.

Study processing details: How many nucleated cells were present was estimated from reference gene primer amplification. Some clones are missing from TCRdb's copy, which holds only in-frame ones; the method was immunoSEQ multiplex PCR. For V, J and clone size, that table is used; D and trimming come from the DNA. Of some 230,000 clones in the sample, 85% were seen once. The CDR3 has 14 residues. Looked up from germline, CDR1 is LGHDT and CDR2 is YNNKEL (reference sequence). The TCR comes from a man in his fifties who had recovered from COVID-19. Sequencing was done on a sample of peripheral blood. The chain is built from TRBV3-1 (or the pseudogene TRBV3-2) and TRBJ2-7, with D perhaps matching TRBD2 (6 bases). In DNA form, the CDR3 reads TGTGCCAGTAGCCCTCTCGGGAGCTCCTACGAGCAGTACTTC. This translates into CASSPLGSSYEQYF.